Here is one T cell receptor (beta chain) with its context. Its cognate antigen has yet to be identified. There are no base qualities to consult, and no much larger clone falls within one base. Patients with autoimmune disease history or receiving systemic immunosuppression were excluded from the trial. Peripheral blood for TCR sequencing was collected from all dose cohorts at baseline, on cycle 4 day 1, and on cycle 7 day 1. The samples were taken from a phase I, first-in-human, multicenter, open-label dose-escalation trial of ivuxolimab. Adults with locally advanced or metastatic head and neck squamous cell, hepatocellular, melanoma or renal cell carcinoma were enrolled in the trial. Before TCR sequencing, CD4+ T cells and CD8+ T cells were sorted from peripheral blood as separate populations. Reading from cysteine to phenylalanine, the CDR3 counts 13 amino acids. Kept here is only the CDR3 DNA, which spans 39 bases and is read in frame from base 1. At the junction V is shortened by 5 bases and J by 3 bases, with 9 bases in between. As encoded in the germline V gene, CDR1 is SGHTA while CDR2 is FQGTGA.

Genomic DNA was isolated from the sorted cells so that the TCRbeta CDR3 region could be sequenced. The immunoSEQ Assay was used to sequence the TCRbeta CDR3 regions. Here the immuneACCESS table is served through TCRdb, limited to in-frame sequences with V and J called. Missing clones are a known gap in these copies; in checked studies unresolved V genes cover under half, and the rest lacks a known reason. In this sample the table shows about 66,000 clones, roughly 90% of which occur a single time. The ten biggest clones cover 0.67% of the sample. These data belong to a study of OX40 agonist ivuxolimab in advanced cancers. For context, the study as a whole: Ivuxolimab, which targeted the costimulatory receptor OX40 (CD134), was an agonistic, fully human IgG2 monoclonal antibody. The paper reports the monotherapy dose-escalation portion (N of about 54 patients) of the phase I ivuxolimab trial. Intravenous ivuxolimab was administered to patients every 2 weeks at six dose levels: 0.01, 0.1, 0.3, 1.5, 3 and 10 mg/kg. Prior anti-PD-1, anti-PD-L1 or anti-CTLA-4 therapy was permitted, and checkpoint inhibitors had been received by 40% to 50% of dose-escalation patients. Of the approximately 50 dose-escalation patients, hepatocellular carcinoma was present in some 19, melanoma in around 15, renal cell carcinoma in 9 and head and neck cancer in 9. The dose-escalation cohort was around 83% male with a mean age of 60 years, ranging from roughly 23 to 85. Partial responses occurred in three dose-escalation patients: two with cutaneous melanoma and one with hepatocellular carcinoma. The point of sequencing TCRbeta in the periphery was to test whether ivuxolimab changed TCR sequence diversity and drove clonal T-cell expansion. General findings and caveats noted by the study authors: At doses of 0.1 to 3.0 mg/kg, clonal expansion of both CD4+ and CD8+ T cells in blood was seen between baseline and week 6. Partial responders in the 0.1-3.0 mg/kg groups had among the lowest normalized peripheral clonal expansion, especially among CD8+ T cells. Low levels of normalized T-cell clonal expansion were also shown by some nonresponding patients. After ivuxolimab, CD8+ T cells had more expanded clones than CD4+ T cells on average. Antigen specificity was not determined for the clonally expanded peripheral T cells.

The sequences come from CD4+ or CD8+ T cells sorted from blood, collected in a trial of the OX40 agonist ivuxolimab. The receptor comes from an adult with an advanced solid tumor such as melanoma, head and neck, liver or kidney cancer. The chain was built from TRBV7-3 and TRBJ2-3; the D gene remains uncertain. The CDR3 reads as follows: CASSPSATDTQYF. The sequenced DNA is TGTGCCAGCAGCCCCTCTGCTACAGATACGCAGTATTTT.